This T cell receptor beta chain was recovered during a study of cytomegalovirus exposure and HLA in healthy donors. Study-wide points: Cytomegalovirus-associated status was assigned to around 160 TCR beta chains.

The protocol was immunoSEQ multiplex PCR, while the TCRdb copy is restricted to in-frame clones and leaves out a portion. In the table there are 200,000 or so clones, about four fifths of which are singletons. Germline V gene sequence: CDR1 LGHNA, CDR2 YSLEER. V shed 0 bases and J 12 bases; nucleotides not matched to a gene: 12. The CDR3 length is 15 residues. Regarding this clone: The antigen is undetermined.

V is TRBV4-3 and J is TRBJ2-7; 9 bases are shared with TRBD2. Sequenced sample: PBMCs. The sequence came from a man younger than 35 in good health and CMV-seropositive. The CDR3 loop is CASSQDWASGDRRYF. The CDR3 DNA sequence: TGCGCCAGCAGCCAAGATTGGGCTAGCGGGGATCGGCGGTACTTC.